This passage covers 31 T cell receptor beta chains from one sample sequenced in a study of T-cell reconstitution after alpha-beta-depleted transplantation in children. The library targeted TCRbeta and was prepared with unique molecular identifiers. TCRdb recomputed calls from the PCR reads with MiXCR, one row per CDR3 protein. The sample consists of approximately 590,000 distinct CDR3 sequences, about 11% of them appearing once. Material: PBMCs from the stem cell graft donor, obtained from the stem cell graft. Receptor source: a human donor who donated a stem cell graft to a child with acute myeloid leukemia.

This clonotype was observed at least ten times. V gene TRBV7-9 combines with J gene TRBJ2-7; 9 nucleotides line up with TRBD2. Germline trimming cut 5 bases from V and 1 base from J; bases unmatched to any gene: 6. CDR3 size: 15 residues. Germline assignment: CDR1 SEHNR and CDR2 FQNEAQ (reference sequence). The CDR3 loop is CASSLSGSPSYEQYF. CDR3 DNA sequence: TGTGCCAGCAGCCTTAGCGGGAGCCCGTCCTACGAGCAGTACTTC.

This clonotype was seen only a few times. The rearrangement links TRBV24-1 to TRBJ2-2; 8 bases agree with TRBD2. The junction had 12 bases not matched to a gene; V was cut back by 4 bases and J by 0 bases. Looked up from germline, CDR1 is KGHDR and CDR2 is SFDVKD. The CDR3 length is 19 residues. CDR3 residues: CATSDRRPTSGANTGELFF. CDR3 DNA sequence: TGTGCCACCAGTGACCGCCGCCCCACTAGCGGCGCGAACACCGGGGAGCTGTTTTTT.

The chain recombines TRBV20-1 with TRBJ2-5, with 9 bases identical to TRBD1. J lost 5 bases, V lost 5 bases, and 3 bases had no gene match. CDR3 length: 12 residues. CDR1 is DFQATT, CDR2 SNEGSKA, per germline (reference sequence). This chain's CDR3 is CSALTGGETQYF. The CDR3 DNA reads as TGCAGTGCTCTGACAGGGGGTGAGACCCAGTACTTC.

This clonotype was seen only a few times. V is TRBV6-2 or TRBV6-3 and J is TRBJ1-3, with D possibly TRBD1 on 5 matching bases. The germline V gene has CDR1 MNHEY and CDR2 SVGEGT. The CDR3 totals 12 residues. The V and J ends lost 6 bases and 6 bases respectively, with 9 bases between them. The CDR3: CASRGTANTIYF. The CDR3 bases are TGTGCCAGCAGAGGGACGGCAAACACCATATATTTT.

A few counts support this clonotype. The chain couples TRBV6-2 or TRBV6-3 to TRBJ2-7, with 9 bases that match TRBD2. CDR1 is MNHEY, CDR2 SVGEGT, per germline. There are 15 residues in the CDR3. The V and J ends lost 7 bases and 3 bases, in that order; junction bases with no gene match: 10. The CDR3 DNA sequence: TGTGCCAGCACCGAGACTAGCGGCCTCTACTACGAGCAGTACTTC. This translates into CASTETSGLYYEQYF.

The chain employs TRBV27 and TRBJ1-5; possibly TRBD1 for D (6 bases). Looked up from germline, CDR1 is MNHEY and CDR2 is SMNVEV (reference sequence). With 3 bases removed from V and 9 bases from J, the gap between germline ends came to 18 bases. The CDR3 length is 15 residues. The CDR3: CASSLVGGSLGPQHF. CDR3 nucleotides: TGTGCCAGCAGTTTGGTAGGGGGTTCGTTGGGGCCCCAGCATTTT.

This clonotype was seen ten or more times. The V call is TRBV4-3, the J call TRBJ2-2; D is unresolved. The germline V and J ends were trimmed by 0 bases and 1 base, with 12 bases remaining between them. Germline V gives CDR1 LGHNA, CDR2 YSLEER. The CDR3 is made up of 17 amino acids. CDR3 loop: CASSQDLKVRNTGELFF. DNA of the CDR3: TGCGCCAGCAGCCAAGATCTAAAAGTTAGGAACACCGGGGAGCTGTTTTTT.

This clonotype was picked up many times. The rearrangement links TRBV20-1 to TRBJ2-3; 7 bases are shared with TRBD2. The CDR3 has 14 amino acids. Trimming took 2 bases from V and 4 from J; bases not matched to a gene: 6. Looked up from germline, CDR1 is DFQATT and CDR2 is SNEGSKA (reference sequence). CDR3 sequence: CSARPTSHSDTQYF. The DNA of the CDR3 is TGCAGTGCTAGACCGACTAGCCATTCAGATACGCAGTATTTT.

Only a few counts were recorded for this clonotype. The chain carries TRBV6-2 or TRBV6-3 and TRBJ2-1; D remains unclear. The CDR3 contains 12 residues. In germline, CDR1 is MNHEY, CDR2 SVGEGT. Trimming took off 6 bases at V and 2 bases at J, with 5 bases between the two ends. CDR3 DNA: TGTGCCAGCAGGTATCCCTACAATGAGCAGTTCTTC. Residues: CASRYPYNEQFF.

This sequence joins TRBV30 and TRBJ2-7; TRBD2 matches at 7 bases. The V segment lost 2 bases and the J segment 3 bases; nucleotides outside the gene matches: 13. CDR3 length: 16 amino acids. Germline-derived CDR1 and CDR2 are GTSNPN and SVGIG (reference sequence). The CDR3 here is CAWSHNRLASGYEQYF. The CDR3 coding sequence is TGTGCCTGGAGTCATAACCGGTTGGCTAGCGGCTACGAGCAGTACTTC.

This clonotype was found a few times. This chain connects TRBV7-6 to TRBJ2-1, with TRBD2 identical over 7 bases. V gave up 5 bases and J gave up 6 bases; unmatched junction bases: 16. The length of the CDR3 is 17 residues. In germline, CDR1 is SGHVS, CDR2 FNYEAQ. In DNA form, the CDR3 reads TGTGCCAGCAGCCAAGCAAACTCTGCGGGAGCTGTCAATGAGCAGTTCTTC. It translates to CASSQANSAGAVNEQFF.

There are a few counts of this clonotype. CDR3 coding DNA: TGCAGTCCCTCTCCGAGCAGCTCCTACGAGCAGTACTTC. This encodes CSPSPSSSYEQYF. The J gene is TRBJ2-7, the V gene TRBV20-1; D unresolved. This CDR3 region has 13 residues. Germline V gene data show CDR1 as DFQATT and CDR2 as SNEGSKA (reference sequence). V gave up 8 bases and J gave up 0 bases, with 14 bases separating them.

This clonotype was seen a few times. This chain connects TRBV28 to TRBJ2-5, with no clear D. CDR3 length: 11 residues. V shed 6 bases and J shed 3 bases, with 5 bases lying between them. CDR1 and CDR2 (germline): MDHEN, SYDVKM. In DNA, the CDR3 is TGTGCCAGCAGGACTGAAGAGACCCAGTACTTC. Residues: CASRTEETQYF.

This clonotype was counted ten times or more. The chain joins TRBV27 to TRBJ2-1, with D possibly matching TRBD2 (6 bases). Trimming stripped 4 bases from V and 9 bases from J, with 16 bases between. The CDR3 is 14 amino acids. CDR1 MNHEY and CDR2 SMNVEV come from the germline V gene (reference sequence). DNA for the CDR3: TGTGCCAGCAGTTCGTTCGGGGTAGCGGCTGAGCAGTTCTTC. Protein sequence: CASSSFGVAAEQFF.

This clonotype came up many times. The rearrangement links TRBV6-2 or TRBV6-3 to TRBJ2-1; TRBD1 agrees at 10 bases. Trimming at V came to 7 bases and at J to 5 bases, leaving 17 bases not matched to a gene. Germline lookup yields CDR1 MNHEY and CDR2 SVGEGT. This CDR3 contains 18 residues. The CDR3 DNA follows: TGTGCCAGCAAAAACGGAACGGACAGGGGGATTTTGGACAATGAGCAGTTCTTC. Protein: CASKNGTDRGILDNEQFF.

This clonotype was observed a few times. The CDR3 nucleotides read TGTGCCAGCAGTTCCTCGGGACCCAATACTTACGAGCAGTACTTC. This sequence encodes CASSSSGPNTYEQYF. This chain joins TRBV27 and TRBJ2-7, with D perhaps TRBD1 or TRBD2 (5 bases each). This CDR3 comprises 15 residues. Germline loops: CDR1 MNHEY, CDR2 SMNVEV (reference sequence). Trimming left V 4 bases short and J 4 bases short, with 17 bases between.

The rearrangement links TRBV12-3 or TRBV12-4 to TRBJ2-2; 11 positions match TRBD2. The CDR3 consists of 17 residues. V dropped 5 bases and J dropped 2; count of bases not matched to a gene: 7. CDR3 coding DNA: TGTGCCAGCAGTATTTCCGGGACTAGCGGTAACACCGGGGAGCTGTTTTTT. Its translation is CASSISGTSGNTGELFF.

V usage is TRBV28 and J usage is TRBJ1-2, with D uncertain. Germline V gene sequence: CDR1 MDHEN, CDR2 SYDVKM. The CDR3 totals 15 residues. The V gene lost 10 bases and the J gene lost 4 bases, with 22 bases spanning the gap. The CDR3 here is CATGDLGGHLYGYTF. The CDR3, as DNA: TGTGCCACCGGAGACCTTGGAGGGCATCTCTATGGCTACACCTTC.

This clonotype was detected ten times or more. This chain connects TRBV5-1 to TRBJ2-7; D unresolved. From germline, CDR1 is SGHRS and CDR2 YFSETQ. This CDR3 has 12 amino acids. V dropped 0 bases and J dropped 6 bases, with 7 bases sitting between them. In DNA, the CDR3 is TGCGCCAGCAGCTTGGCCGCCGGCGAGCAGTACTTC. This translates into CASSLAAGEQYF.

This rearrangement joins TRBV7-4 to TRBJ2-7, with TRBD2 matching over 13 bases. Germline CDR1 is SGHVT and CDR2 is SQSDAQ. This CDR3 has 16 amino acids. V lost 4 bases, J lost 6 bases, and 9 bases stayed unmatched. For the CDR3, the DNA is TGTGCCAGCAGCTCATCACTAGCGGGAGGGCTTGGCGAGCAGTACTTC. Translated: CASSSSLAGGLGEQYF.

In this sample, this clonotype turned up many times. V is TRBV7-2 and J is TRBJ2-3; 8 bases match TRBD2. The junction had 4 bases not matched to a gene; V was cut back by 2 bases and J by 3 bases. The CDR3 is 15 amino acids. CDR1 and CDR2 from the germline V gene are SGHTA and FQGNSA. Here the CDR3 reads CASSLSGRKTDTQYF. The DNA of the CDR3 is TGTGCCAGCAGCTTAAGCGGGAGAAAGACAGATACGCAGTATTTT.

This clonotype showed up just a few times. V and J are TRBV5-1 and TRBJ1-1, with D tentatively TRBD1 (6 bases). V lost 2 bases, J lost 4 bases, and 12 bases lay in between. In germline, CDR1 is SGHRS, CDR2 YFSETQ. The CDR3 contains 14 residues. The DNA of the CDR3 is TGCGCCAGCAGCTTCGGGGGCGTCGGCACTGAAGCTTTCTTT. Protein: CASSFGGVGTEAFF.

The chain links TRBV5-1 to TRBJ2-5; D possibly corresponds to TRBD2 (6 bases). Germline CDR1 and CDR2: SGHRS and YFSETQ. This CDR3 spans 15 amino acids. Trimming stripped 4 bases from V and 1 base from J, with 14 bases between. The CDR3 coding sequence is TGCGCCAGCAGCGACCTACGGGGGAGCCAAGAGACCCAGTACTTC. It codes for CASSDLRGSQETQYF.

The chain has TRBV7-2 and TRBJ2-1, with D possibly being TRBD2 (6 bases). V was shortened by 1 base and J by 4 bases, with 14 bases between the two germline ends. CDR1 and CDR2 from the germline V gene are SGHTA and FQGNSA. The CDR3 length is 16 residues. The CDR3 sequence: CASSLGRSGLYNEQFF. CDR3 bases: TGTGCCAGCAGCTTAGGACGAAGCGGGCTTTACAATGAGCAGTTCTTC.

This clonotype showed up many times. V usage is TRBV20-1 and J usage is TRBJ2-5; 9 bases align to TRBD2. Germline V lookup: CDR1 DFQATT, CDR2 SNEGSKA (reference sequence). The CDR3 is 14 residues long. V lost 1 base, J lost 4 bases, and 4 bases stayed unmatched. This chain's CDR3 is CSARGGGRGETQYF. CDR3 coding DNA: TGCAGTGCTAGAGGTGGCGGGAGGGGAGAGACCCAGTACTTC.

The V and J genes are TRBV18 and TRBJ2-7; D possibly corresponds to TRBD1 (5 bases). Germline V CDR1 and CDR2: KGHSH, LQKENI. The length of the CDR3 is 14 residues. V was cut by 0 bases and J by 4 bases, with 10 bases left in between. CDR3 sequence reads: CASSPPFRAYEQYF. The DNA of the CDR3 is TGTGCCAGCTCACCACCTTTCAGGGCGTACGAGCAGTACTTC.

V and J are TRBV5-1 and TRBJ2-1, with 7 bases lining up with TRBD1. Per the germline V gene, CDR1 is SGHRS and CDR2 is YFSETQ. J gave up 5 bases and V 3 bases, and 8 bases lay outside the gene matches. The CDR3 contains 15 residues. The CDR3 DNA is TGCGCCAGCAGCTCGGGACAGAAATTTAACAATGAGCAGTTCTTC. This gives the protein CASSSGQKFNNEQFF.

This chain joins TRBV7-3 and TRBJ2-1; TRBD2 agrees at 9 bases. Germline V CDR1 and CDR2: SGHTA, FQGTGA. This CDR3 is 14 amino acids long. The J segment lost 6 bases and the V segment lost 5 bases, leaving 5 bases of the junction unmatched. The CDR3 is CASSPTLAGNEQFF. CDR3 DNA: TGTGCCAGCAGCCCGACACTAGCGGGCAATGAGCAGTTCTTC.

The chain carries TRBV5-1 and TRBJ1-5, with 7 bases aligning to TRBD1. Germline assignment: CDR1 SGHRS and CDR2 YFSETQ. V lost 2 bases, J lost 6 bases, and 5 bases stayed unmatched. CDR3 length: 14 residues. CDR3 coding DNA: TGCGCCAGCAGCTTCGGGACAGTGGCTCAGCCCCAGCATTTT. Translated: CASSFGTVAQPQHF. The whole variable domain, remainder taken from reference TRBV5-1 and TRBJ1-5, is KAGVTQTPRYLIKTRGQQVTLSCSPISGHRSVSWYQQTPGQGLQFLFEYFSETQRNKGNFPGRFSGRQFSNSRSEMNVSTLELGDSALYLCASSFGTVAQPQHFGDGTRLSIL.

In its sample, this clonotype was seen many times. CDR3 in DNA: TGTGCCAGCAGCGCTGGGACGACGAGCACAGATACGCAGTATTTT. Translated: CASSAGTTSTDTQYF. The chain has TRBV5-5 and TRBJ2-3; tentatively, D is TRBD1 or TRBD2 (5 bases each). Germline lookup yields CDR1 SGHKS and CDR2 YYEKEE (reference sequence). The CDR3 sequence is 15 residues long. The V gene lost 4 bases and the J gene lost 0 bases, with 12 bases spanning the gap.

Of note for this clonotype: One junction end disagrees with the germline gene, perhaps due to a read error. The chain uses TRBV20-1 and TRBJ2-5, with D possibly TRBD2 on 6 matching bases. This CDR3 is 15 amino acids long. Germline assignment: CDR1 DFQATT and CDR2 SNEGSKA (reference sequence). CDR3 protein: CSASFYAGRQGTQYF. In nucleotides, the CDR3 is TGCAGTGCTAGCTTCTATGCGGGAAGGCAAGGGACCCAGTACTTC.